The rows below give T cell receptor beta chains drawn from one sample of a study of OX40 agonist ivuxolimab in advanced cancers. Sequencing used immunoSEQ multiplex PCR; TCRdb keeps in-frame clones, though not all of them. The sample records about 32,000 clones, 84% being singletons. The sequences come from CD4+ or CD8+ T cells sorted from blood, collected in a trial of the OX40 agonist ivuxolimab. These receptors came from an adult with an advanced solid tumor such as melanoma, head and neck, liver or kidney cancer. The CDR3 runs from the conserved cysteine through the conserved F or W. Fields, in order: J gene, D gene, V gene, clone size, CDR3 DNA, CDR3 protein. A D gene is named only where the DNA matches it firmly. A row's size may be missing; if present it is once, few, many or a size class.

j_gene: TRBJ2-1
d_gene: .
v_gene: TRBV27
abundance: .
CDR3nt: TGTGCCAGCACCTTCAGTCTAACAATGGGGGAGCAGTTCTTC
CDR3aa: CASTFSLTMGEQFF

j_gene: TRBJ2-7
d_gene: .
v_gene: TRBV30
abundance: .
CDR3nt: TGTGCCTGGAGTCCGGACAGTGGATACGAGCAGTACTTC
CDR3aa: CAWSPDSGYEQYF

j_gene: TRBJ1-5
d_gene: .
v_gene: TRBV13
abundance: .
CDR3nt: TGTGCCAGCAGCTTAGGCCCCGGGCCCGGCAATCAGCCCCAGCATTTT
CDR3aa: CASSLGPGPGNQPQHF

j_gene: TRBJ2-7
d_gene: TRBD2
v_gene: TRBV15
abundance: .
CDR3nt: TGTGCCACCAGCAGAGATGCCCGATGGGGGAGGGACTACGAGCAGTACTTC
CDR3aa: CATSRDARWGRDYEQYF

j_gene: TRBJ2-7
d_gene: .
v_gene: TRBV19
abundance: .
CDR3nt: TGTGCCAGTAGCGCAGCGAGGGGACACTGGTCGAAGTACTTC
CDR3aa: CASSAARGHWSKYF

j_gene: TRBJ2-5
d_gene: TRBD2
v_gene: TRBV5-1
abundance: once
CDR3nt: TGCGCCAGCAGACTAGCGGGAGGGCCTGGAGAGCAGTACTTC
CDR3aa: CASRLAGGPGEQYF

j_gene: TRBJ1-1
d_gene: .
v_gene: TRBV30
abundance: large
CDR3nt: TGTGCCTGGAGTCACAGAGAGAACACTGAAGCTTTCTTT
CDR3aa: CAWSHRENTEAFF

j_gene: TRBJ2-1
d_gene: TRBD2
v_gene: TRBV13
abundance: few
CDR3nt: TGTGCCAGCAGCTTAGGCCTAGCGGGACGTGAGCAGTTCTTC
CDR3aa: CASSLGLAGREQFF

j_gene: TRBJ2-7
d_gene: .
v_gene: TRBV15
abundance: .
CDR3nt: TGTGCCACCAGCGAACGGGTCGAGACCTACGAGCAGTACTTC
CDR3aa: CATSERVETYEQYF

j_gene: TRBJ2-7
d_gene: .
v_gene: TRBV2
abundance: .
CDR3nt: TGTGCCAGCAGTGGCCCCGAGCAGTACTTC
CDR3aa: CASSGPEQYF

j_gene: TRBJ2-7
d_gene: .
v_gene: TRBV5-6
abundance: .
CDR3nt: TGTGCCAGCAGCTTGGGCTACGAGCAGTACTTC
CDR3aa: CASSLGYEQYF

j_gene: TRBJ1-2
d_gene: .
v_gene: TRBV2
abundance: .
CDR3nt: TGTGCCAGCAGTCCGAGACAAGGACTTGGCTACACCTTC
CDR3aa: CASSPRQGLGYTF

j_gene: TRBJ2-2
d_gene: .
v_gene: TRBV6-1
abundance: .
CDR3nt: TGTGCCAGCAGTGAAGACGCCGGATACACCGGGGAGCTGTTTTTT
CDR3aa: CASSEDAGYTGELFF

j_gene: TRBJ1-6
d_gene: TRBD1
v_gene: TRBV6-5
abundance: .
CDR3nt: TGTGCCAGCAGTTCAGGGGGGATGATTCGTAATTCACCCCTCCACTTT
CDR3aa: CASSSGGMIRNSPLHF

j_gene: TRBJ1-2
d_gene: .
v_gene: TRBV4-1
abundance: .
CDR3nt: TGCGCCAGCAGCCCTTTCGGCTATGGCTACACCTTC
CDR3aa: CASSPFGYGYTF

j_gene: TRBJ2-1
d_gene: .
v_gene: TRBV15
abundance: .
CDR3nt: TGTGCCACCTCCACCGGGACATCCTTCGAGAATGAGCAGTTCTTC
CDR3aa: CATSTGTSFENEQFF

j_gene: TRBJ1-5
d_gene: .
v_gene: TRBV11-2
abundance: .
CDR3nt: TGTGCCAGCAGCCCAACAGGGCGGAATCAGCCCCAGCATTTT
CDR3aa: CASSPTGRNQPQHF

j_gene: TRBJ2-5
d_gene: .
v_gene: TRBV18
abundance: .
CDR3nt: TGTGCCAGCTCACCACCGCTCTTTCCGGGTCACCAAGAGACCCAGTACTTC
CDR3aa: CASSPPLFPGHQETQYF

j_gene: TRBJ2-5
d_gene: .
v_gene: TRBV5-1
abundance: few
CDR3nt: TGCGCCAGCAGCTTCTATCGCGGCGATGAGACCCAGTACTTC
CDR3aa: CASSFYRGDETQYF

j_gene: TRBJ2-7
d_gene: .
v_gene: TRBV6-1
abundance: .
CDR3nt: TGTGCCAGCAGTGAAGCGCTTCATCAGTCACCCTCCTACGAGCAGTACTTC
CDR3aa: CASSEALHQSPSYEQYF

j_gene: TRBJ1-5
d_gene: .
v_gene: TRBV7-9
abundance: .
CDR3nt: TGTGCCAGCAGCACTGAGGCAGGGTGGAATCAGCCCCAGCATTTT
CDR3aa: CASSTEAGWNQPQHF

j_gene: TRBJ2-7
d_gene: TRBD1
v_gene: TRBV13
abundance: .
CDR3nt: TGTGCCAGCAGCCCTCAGGACAGGGGCTACGAGCAGTACTTC
CDR3aa: CASSPQDRGYEQYF